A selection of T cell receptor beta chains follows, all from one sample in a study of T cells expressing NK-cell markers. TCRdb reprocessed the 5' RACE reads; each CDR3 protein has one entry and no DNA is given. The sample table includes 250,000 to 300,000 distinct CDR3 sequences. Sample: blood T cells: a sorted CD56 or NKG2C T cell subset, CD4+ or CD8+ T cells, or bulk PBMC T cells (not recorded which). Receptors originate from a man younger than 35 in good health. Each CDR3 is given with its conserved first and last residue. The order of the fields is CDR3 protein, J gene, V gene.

cdr3_aa: CASSYSDPLAGGNNYNEQFF
j_call: TRBJ2-1
v_call: TRBV11-2

cdr3_aa: CASSSLGPQHF
j_call: TRBJ1-5
v_call: TRBV12-3/TRBV12-4

cdr3_aa: CASSPRGTGLGTQYF
j_call: TRBJ2-5
v_call: TRBV5-1

cdr3_aa: CASRAGQGLGQFF
j_call: TRBJ2-1
v_call: TRBV10-2

cdr3_aa: CASSLSPTGAHEQFF
j_call: TRBJ2-1
v_call: TRBV7-7

cdr3_aa: CASRDRAQLGNQPQHF
j_call: TRBJ1-5
v_call: TRBV6-1

cdr3_aa: CASSAGGRKDYGYTF
j_call: TRBJ1-2
v_call: TRBV7-2

cdr3_aa: CASSTAGTPRETQYF
j_call: TRBJ2-5
v_call: TRBV5-1

cdr3_aa: CASSPRTGGYGYTF
j_call: TRBJ1-2
v_call: TRBV12-3/TRBV12-4

cdr3_aa: CASSLGQGEAFF
j_call: TRBJ1-1
v_call: TRBV12-3/TRBV12-4

cdr3_aa: CASSLLADRGYYGYTF
j_call: TRBJ1-2
v_call: TRBV27

cdr3_aa: CSAPGLGGSNEQFF
j_call: TRBJ2-1
v_call: TRBV20-1

cdr3_aa: CASGTSGRNEQFF
j_call: TRBJ2-1
v_call: TRBV2

cdr3_aa: CASSEVWVRSPLHF
j_call: TRBJ1-6
v_call: TRBV6-1

cdr3_aa: CAISESGPYEQYF
j_call: TRBJ2-7
v_call: TRBV10-3

cdr3_aa: CSANSGIYEQYF
j_call: TRBJ2-7
v_call: TRBV20-1

cdr3_aa: CAIRGDRGSYEQYF
j_call: TRBJ2-7
v_call: TRBV10-3

cdr3_aa: CASSISWTGGTGELFF
j_call: TRBJ2-2
v_call: TRBV5-5

cdr3_aa: CATSDFKSPGDLTGELFF
j_call: TRBJ2-2
v_call: TRBV24-1

cdr3_aa: CATSRDLIGGNTEAFF
j_call: TRBJ1-1
v_call: TRBV15

cdr3_aa: CASSPKSTEAFF
j_call: TRBJ1-1
v_call: TRBV7-9

cdr3_aa: CAWTGGSSGTKETQYF
j_call: TRBJ2-5
v_call: TRBV30

cdr3_aa: CSVDEGSATGELFF
j_call: TRBJ2-2
v_call: TRBV29-1

cdr3_aa: CAISYTGTGVAEQYF
j_call: TRBJ2-7
v_call: TRBV10-3

cdr3_aa: CSANGQYNQPQHF
j_call: TRBJ1-5
v_call: TRBV20-1

cdr3_aa: CASKGGRETQYF
j_call: TRBJ2-5
v_call: TRBV6-2/TRBV6-3

cdr3_aa: CSVQHASNQPQHF
j_call: TRBJ1-5
v_call: TRBV29-1

cdr3_aa: CASSYRDRAGTEAFF
j_call: TRBJ1-1
v_call: TRBV6-5

cdr3_aa: CASSQVGAAQETQYF
j_call: TRBJ2-5
v_call: TRBV3-1

cdr3_aa: CSARGTSGPYTDTQYF
j_call: TRBJ2-3
v_call: TRBV20-1

cdr3_aa: CSVTPGQGDEQFF
j_call: TRBJ2-1
v_call: TRBV29-1

cdr3_aa: CSAPRFSGRAEQFF
j_call: TRBJ2-1
v_call: TRBV20-1

cdr3_aa: CASSTSSYNEQFF
j_call: TRBJ2-1
v_call: TRBV5-1

cdr3_aa: CSASLGAGEKLFF
j_call: TRBJ1-4
v_call: TRBV20-1

cdr3_aa: CASSNRLAGDEQFF
j_call: TRBJ2-1
v_call: TRBV11-3

cdr3_aa: CSARTGGASGELFF
j_call: TRBJ2-2
v_call: TRBV20-1

cdr3_aa: CASSLGTSSYNEQFF
j_call: TRBJ2-1
v_call: TRBV7-3

cdr3_aa: CASSSIRGTDTQYF
j_call: TRBJ2-3
v_call: TRBV11-2

cdr3_aa: CASSLAYTGELFF
j_call: TRBJ2-2
v_call: TRBV5-1

cdr3_aa: CSARNRGSGNEQFF
j_call: TRBJ2-1
v_call: TRBV20-1

cdr3_aa: CASSLPRNTGANVLTF
j_call: TRBJ2-6
v_call: TRBV12-3/TRBV12-4

cdr3_aa: CASTWGTGTTEAFF
j_call: TRBJ1-1
v_call: TRBV5-1

cdr3_aa: CASSERQGSNEKLFF
j_call: TRBJ1-4
v_call: TRBV12-3/TRBV12-4

cdr3_aa: CSASQGNQAKETQYF
j_call: TRBJ2-5
v_call: TRBV20-1

cdr3_aa: CASSQFSGSLYNEQFF
j_call: TRBJ2-1
v_call: TRBV3-1

cdr3_aa: CASSLLGSDTQYF
j_call: TRBJ2-3
v_call: TRBV7-3

cdr3_aa: CAWSVGYEQYF
j_call: TRBJ2-7
v_call: TRBV30

cdr3_aa: CSARDVGSGLTQYF
j_call: TRBJ2-5
v_call: TRBV20-1

cdr3_aa: CASSLYSREGYTF
j_call: TRBJ1-2
v_call: TRBV5-4

cdr3_aa: CSARDRDRGPTNTGELFF
j_call: TRBJ2-2
v_call: TRBV20-1

cdr3_aa: CASSPRYDEQFF
j_call: TRBJ2-1
v_call: TRBV11-3

cdr3_aa: CASSSSMNTEAFF
j_call: TRBJ1-1
v_call: TRBV12-3/TRBV12-4

cdr3_aa: CATSRIVSEQFF
j_call: TRBJ2-1
v_call: TRBV15